Listed here are 9 T cell receptor beta chains from one sample, sequenced in a study of blood T cells in healthy people across ages. It was with a sample-barcoded 5' primer and a J-beta primer mix that a second PCR of about 6 to 12 cycles was run. TCRdb independently ran MiXCR on the 5' RACE reads; one entry per CDR3 protein. The sample consists of hundreds of thousands of distinct CDR3 sequences, around 25% of them appearing once. The same data also went into a second study, on T cells of mothers and their children.

Input material: blood. Receptor source: a boy between 10 and 17 years old in good health.

The chain is built from TRBV20-1 and TRBJ2-7; D may be TRBD1 or TRBD2 (5 bases each). The CDR3 is 15 residues long. Trimming stripped 0 bases from V and 3 bases from J, with 15 bases between. Germline V gene lookup returns CDR1 DFQATT and CDR2 SNEGSKA (reference sequence). DNA of the CDR3: TGCAGTGCTAGAGATAGGGGACGGGGAGTCTACGAGCAGTACTTC. It codes for CSARDRGRGVYEQYF.

Only one count was recorded for this clonotype. One junction end disagrees with the germline gene, perhaps due to a read error. The chain combines TRBV29-1 with TRBJ2-3; 9 bases align to TRBD2. This CDR3 region has 16 residues. The germline gives CDR1 SQVTM, CDR2 ANQGSEA. CDR3 sequence (DNA): TGCAGCGCCCGACCTCGCGATAGCGGGAGTTGGGAGACCCAGTACTTT. It is translated as CSARPRDSGSWETQYF.

This clonotype was observed a few times. The chain recombines TRBV4-1 with TRBJ2-1; 11 bases are shared with TRBD2. The CDR3 contains 16 residues. Trimming at V came to 1 base and at J to 4 bases, leaving 3 bases not matched to a gene. CDR1 MGHRA and CDR2 YSYEKL come from the germline V gene. The CDR3, as DNA: TGCGCCAGCAGCCAAGTGGGACTAGCGGCTTACAATGAGCAGTTCTTC. The encoded protein is CASSQVGLAAYNEQFF.

This clonotype has a handful of counts. The V and J genes are TRBV4-1 and TRBJ2-5; D is undetermined. The CDR3 is 15 residues long. Per germline, CDR1 MGHRA and CDR2 YSYEKL. V lost 3 bases to trimming and J lost 3 bases, with 14 bases between them. The CDR3 DNA follows: TGCGCCAGCAGCCAGTGGGTCCGCGGAGAAGAGACCCAGTACTTC. Its translation: CASSQWVRGEETQYF.

There are a few counts of this clonotype. The rearrangement uses TRBV11-2 and TRBJ2-5; 8 bases are shared with TRBD2. The DNA end favors TRBJ2-1, so the J call may be wrong. The CDR3 has 15 amino acids. CDR1 and CDR2 (germline): SGHAT, FQNNGV. CDR3 sequence reads: CASSRISGAGNEQFF. The CDR3 DNA is TGTGCCAGCAGCCGTATTAGCGGGGCAGGGAATGAGCAGTTCTTC.

In this sample, this clonotype turned up a few times. This chain uses TRBV13 with TRBJ2-5; 8 bases map to TRBD2. The J call may be faulty, since TRBJ2-7 better matches the DNA end. Looked up from germline, CDR1 is PRHDT and CDR2 is FYEKMQ (reference sequence). The CDR3 runs 14 residues. The CDR3 nucleotides read TGTGCCAGCAGCCCGGACGGGAGGGCCCACGAGCAGTACTTC. Translated: CASSPDGRAHEQYF.

V gene TRBV27 combines with J gene TRBJ2-1; 7 bases fit TRBD2. The J segment lost 10 bases and the V segment lost 7 bases, leaving 22 bases of the junction unmatched. The length of the CDR3 is 17 residues. Germline V gives CDR1 MNHEY, CDR2 SMNVEV (reference sequence). The CDR3 nucleotides are TGTGCCAGCACACCGGGCCTAGCGGTGAATCTAGTCGCAGAGCAGTTCTTC. Translated: CASTPGLAVNLVAEQFF.

In its sample, this clonotype was seen a few times. The chain couples TRBV7-2 to TRBJ2-5, with D perhaps TRBD2 (6 bases). Germline V gene data show CDR1 as SGHTA and CDR2 as FQGNSA. Between the trimmed V and J ends, which lost 5 bases and 2 bases, there was a span of 12 bases. This CDR3 has 14 residues. The CDR3 reads CASSGLALQETQYF. For the CDR3, the DNA is TGTGCCAGCAGCGGGCTAGCGCTGCAAGAGACCCAGTACTTC.

This clonotype has only a few counts. V usage is TRBV6-5 and J usage is TRBJ2-7, with 11 bases lining up with TRBD1. This CDR3 spans 15 amino acids. V lost 6 bases and J lost 5; bases outside the gene matches: 9. From germline, CDR1 is MNHEY and CDR2 SVGAGI. CDR3 sequence (DNA): TGTGCCAGCAGACGTCTCAGGACAGGGGGCCACGAGCAGTACTTC. This gives the protein CASRRLRTGGHEQYF.